A single sample is the source of the 25 T cell receptor beta chains below, sequenced in a study of T cell responses to AZD1222 COVID-19 vaccine. Only in-frame clones appear in the TCRdb table, and some are missing; sequencing was by immunoSEQ multiplex PCR. The table records around 170,000 clones, around 90% of them present only once. Sequencing used peripheral blood, obtained 28 days after the second AZD1222 dose. These receptors all stem from an adult who received the AZD1222 COVID-19 vaccine.

DNA of the CDR3: TGTGCCAGCAGTTCAGAACCTCGAGACTATGGCTACACCTTC. Translating gives CASSSEPRDYGYTF. This rearrangement joins TRBV28 to TRBJ1-2; D gene unclear. Germline loops: CDR1 MDHEN, CDR2 SYDVKM. Trimming stripped 4 bases from V and 3 bases from J, with 12 bases between. This CDR3 is built from 14 residues.

This clone has just a few counts. V usage is TRBV9 and J usage is TRBJ2-2; D is uncertain. The V end was cut by 5 bases, the J end by 4 bases, with 12 bases between. The germline V gene has CDR1 SGDLS and CDR2 YYNGEE. CDR3 length: 14 residues. This CDR3 is CASRVSEGTGELFF. For the CDR3, the DNA is TGTGCCAGCAGGGTCTCGGAAGGCACCGGGGAGCTGTTTTTT. The variable domain in full, with the rest retrieved from reference TRBV9 and TRBJ2-2, is DSGVTQTPKHLITATGQRVTLRCSPRSGDLSVYWYQQSLDQGLQFLIQYYNGEERAKGNILERFSAQQFPDLHSELNLSSLELGDSALYFCASRVSEGTGELFFGEGSRLTVL.

The J gene is TRBJ1-2, the V gene TRBV5-1; D is ambiguous. The CDR3 runs to 12 residues. The V gene lost 4 bases and the J gene lost 2 bases, with 6 bases spanning the gap. CDR1 is SGHRS, CDR2 YFSETQ, per germline. Here the CDR3 reads CASSADNYGYTF. CDR3 DNA sequence: TGCGCCAGCAGCGCCGACAACTATGGCTACACCTTC.

The DNA of the CDR3 is TGTGCCAGCAGCGTAGCAGGCGTAGAGACCCAGTACTTC. Residues: CASSVAGVETQYF. V is TRBV9 and J is TRBJ2-5; no clear D. V gave up 0 bases and J gave up 4 bases, with 7 bases separating them. CDR1 and CDR2 from the germline V gene are SGDLS and YYNGEE. The CDR3 loop spans 13 amino acids. Full variable domain (remainder filled in from reference TRBV9 and TRBJ2-5): DSGVTQTPKHLITATGQRVTLRCSPRSGDLSVYWYQQSLDQGLQFLIQYYNGEERAKGNILERFSAQQFPDLHSELNLSSLELGDSALYFCASSVAGVETQYFGPGTRLLVL.

The CDR3 sequence is CASLAGVRNYGYTF. The DNA for the CDR3 is TGTGCCAGCTTGGCCGGGGTTAGAAACTATGGCTACACCTTC. The V and J genes are TRBV2 and TRBJ1-2; D unresolved. Trimming took 8 bases from V and 2 from J, leaving 15 bases between them. The germline V gene encodes CDR1 SNHLY and CDR2 FYNNEI. The CDR3 spans 14 residues.

The chain is built from TRBV7-2 and TRBJ1-1; TRBD1 agrees at 11 bases. Germline V gene sequence: CDR1 SGHTA, CDR2 FQGNSA. This CDR3 region has 15 residues. V was clipped by 3 bases and J by 4 bases; unmatched bases: 4. Written as DNA, the CDR3 is TGTGCCAGCAGCTTCACCGGACAGGGGGCCACTGAAGCTTTCTTT. Amino acids: CASSFTGQGATEAFF.

This chain connects TRBV10-3 to TRBJ1-6, with TRBD1 identical over 9 bases. The junction had 3 bases not matched to a gene; V was cut back by 6 bases and J by 9 bases. Looked up from germline, CDR1 is ENHRY and CDR2 is SYGVKD. The CDR3 runs to 13 residues. The CDR3 nucleotides read TGTGCCATCAGGGGACAGGGTGCTTCACCCCTCCACTTT. It translates to CAIRGQGASPLHF.

This chain links TRBV6-8 with TRBJ1-5; D is ambiguous. The CDR3 length is 18 residues. Looked up from germline, CDR1 is MNHGY and CDR2 is SAAAGT. V was trimmed by 3 bases and J by 5 bases, leaving 23 bases between them. This chain's CDR3 is CASSYFGPVTWAYQPQHF. For the CDR3, the DNA is TGTGCCAGCAGTTATTTCGGACCAGTGACGTGGGCGTATCAGCCCCAGCATTTT.

CDR3 sequence reads: CASSSPTAHSNQPQHF. The DNA for the CDR3 is TGTGCCAGCAGCTCACCGACGGCCCATAGCAATCAGCCCCAGCATTTT. The gene calls are TRBV11-3 and TRBJ1-5, with unresolved D. CDR1 is SGHNT and CDR2 is YENEEA in the germline V gene. The CDR3 is 16 amino acids. The V end was cut by 4 bases, the J end by 0 bases, with 13 bases between.

This chain links TRBV3-1 (or the pseudogene TRBV3-2) with TRBJ1-2, with a weak D call TRBD1 (6 bases). CDR3 length: 15 residues. Germline V lookup: CDR1 LGHDT, CDR2 YNNKEL (reference sequence). V gave up 4 bases and J gave up 6 bases, with 18 bases separating them. The CDR3 loop reads CASSPNREGRNGYTF. DNA of the CDR3: TGTGCCAGCAGCCCAAACAGGGAAGGTCGGAATGGCTACACCTTC.

J is TRBJ2-1 and V is TRBV19, with 10 bases matching TRBD1. Looked up from germline, CDR1 is LNHDA and CDR2 is SQIVND (reference sequence). With V trimmed by 3 bases and J by 8 bases, 13 bases remained unmatched. The CDR3 runs to 17 residues. CDR3 DNA sequence: TGTGCCAGTAGTATGGATCGGGACAGGGGCTCCCTACATGAGCAGTTCTTC. It specifies CASSMDRDRGSLHEQFF.

The rearrangement joins TRBV7-8 to TRBJ1-2, with 7 bases aligning to TRBD1. V was clipped by 5 bases and J by 9 bases; unmatched bases: 21. Germline lookup yields CDR1 SGHVS and CDR2 FQNEAQ. The CDR3 totals 17 residues. CDR3 protein: CASSRPGGQAIYTSYTF. The CDR3 region has the DNA TGTGCCAGCAGCCGCCCAGGGGGGCAGGCGATTTATACGAGCTACACCTTC. The full variable domain, in which reference TRBV7-8 and TRBJ1-2 provide the parts outside the CDR3, is GAGVSQSPRYKVAKRGQDVALRCDPISGHVSLFWYQQALGQGPEFLTYFQNEAQLDKSGLPSDRFFAERPEGSVSTLKIQRTQQEDSAVYLCASSRPGGQAIYTSYTFGSGTRLTVV.

The genes are TRBV28 and TRBJ1-4, with TRBD1 identical over 7 bases. The junction had 8 bases not matched to a gene; V was cut back by 5 bases and J by 5 bases. Germline V gene lookup returns CDR1 MDHEN and CDR2 SYDVKM. CDR3 length: 15 residues. CDR3 protein: CASSNPGQQNEKLFF. The DNA of the CDR3 is TGTGCCAGCAGTAACCCGGGACAGCAAAATGAAAAACTGTTTTTT. The full variable domain, completed using reference TRBV28 and TRBJ1-4, is DVKVTQSSRYLVKRTGEKVFLECVQDMDHENMFWYRQDPGLGLRLIYFSYDVKMKEKGDIPEGYSVSREKKERFSLILESASTNQTSMYLCASSNPGQQNEKLFFGSGTQLSVL.

V gene TRBV18 combines with J gene TRBJ2-2; the D is unclear. V lost 5 bases and J 0 bases, leaving 4 bases between the germline ends. Germline V gives CDR1 KGHSH, CDR2 LQKENI. CDR3 size: 13 residues. The CDR3 sequence is CASSKSNTGELFF. The CDR3 DNA follows: TGTGCCAGCTCAAAGTCGAACACCGGGGAGCTGTTTTTT.

The chain uses TRBV5-8 and TRBJ1-2; D gene uncertain. The germline CDR1 and CDR2 sequences are SGHTS and YDEGEE. The CDR3 runs 13 residues. The V end was cut by 4 bases, the J end by 4 bases, with 11 bases between. Here the CDR3 reads CASSPSFSYGYTF. In DNA, the CDR3 is TGTGCCAGCAGCCCCAGTTTCTCCTATGGCTACACCTTC.

This chain uses TRBV6-5 with TRBJ2-1; 8 nucleotides match TRBD1. There are 15 residues in the CDR3. CDR1 and CDR2 (germline): MNHEY, SVGAGI. The CDR3 coding sequence is TGTGCAGCACCCAGGGGGCCCCTCTCCTACAATGAGCAGTTCTTC. This gives the protein CAAPRGPLSYNEQFF.

The rearrangement uses TRBV24-1 and TRBJ2-2; maybe TRBD1 (6 bases). Trimming shortened V by 0 bases and J by 4 bases, and 14 bases separated the two germline ends. Germline V gene data show CDR1 as KGHDR and CDR2 as SFDVKD. The CDR3 covers 17 residues. CDR3 sequence reads: CATSDLKGGYGTGELFF. CDR3 in DNA: TGTGCCACCAGTGATTTGAAAGGGGGATATGGCACCGGGGAGCTGTTTTTT.

The chain employs TRBV9 and TRBJ2-5; 8 bases align to TRBD2. This CDR3 is built from 16 residues. The V gene's germline CDR1 is SGDLS and CDR2 YYNGEE. Unmatched junction bases numbered 14, after V lost 3 bases and J lost 7 bases. Here the CDR3 reads CASSAFPAGGHVTQYF. The DNA for the CDR3 is TGTGCCAGCAGCGCTTTTCCTGCGGGGGGCCATGTGACCCAGTACTTC.

V is TRBV2 and J is TRBJ2-1; D gene ambiguous. V was shortened by 11 bases and J by 5 bases, with 10 bases between the two germline ends. Germline CDR1 SNHLY, CDR2 FYNNEI. The CDR3 is made up of 11 amino acids. The CDR3 nucleotides are TGTGCCGGTAAGGGTAACAATGAGCAGTTCTTC. This codes for CAGKGNNEQFF.

J is TRBJ1-2 and V is TRBV5-1; TRBD1 matches at 9 bases. V was pared by 2 bases and J by 1 base, with 3 bases of the junction left unmatched. Germline loops: CDR1 SGHRS, CDR2 YFSETQ. The CDR3 consists of 15 residues. CDR3 in DNA: TGCGCCAGCAGCTTAAGGACAGGGGATAACTATGGCTACACCTTC. Amino acids: CASSLRTGDNYGYTF.

V gene TRBV7-2 combines with J gene TRBJ2-3, with 9 bases identical to TRBD1. The length of the CDR3 is 16 residues. The V segment lost 5 bases and the J segment 2 bases; nucleotides outside the gene matches: 8. Germline CDR1 is SGHTA and CDR2 is FQGNSA. The CDR3 region is CASSPRDRVATDTQYF. The CDR3 DNA is TGTGCCAGCAGCCCGCGGGACAGGGTGGCCACAGATACGCAGTATTTT.

The gene calls are TRBV5-1 and TRBJ2-2; maybe TRBD1 (6 bases). The CDR3 extends over 15 amino acids. CDR1 is SGHRS and CDR2 is YFSETQ in the germline V gene. Trimming removed 1 base from V and 3 bases from J, with 10 bases in between. The CDR3 reads CASSLRRGYTGELFF. CDR3 sequence (DNA): TGCGCCAGCAGCTTGCGCAGGGGCTACACCGGGGAGCTGTTTTTT. The whole variable domain, remainder taken from reference TRBV5-1 and TRBJ2-2, is KAGVTQTPRYLIKTRGQQVTLSCSPISGHRSVSWYQQTPGQGLQFLFEYFSETQRNKGNFPGRFSGRQFSNSRSEMNVSTLELGDSALYLCASSLRRGYTGELFFGEGSRLTVL.

The CDR3 sequence: CASSLASGGGQPQHF. The CDR3 DNA follows: TGCGCCAGCAGCTTGGCGTCAGGGGGAGGTCAGCCCCAGCATTTT. This chain uses TRBV5-1 with TRBJ1-5; 7 nucleotides align to TRBD1. V lost 0 bases, J lost 6 bases, and 6 bases stayed unmatched. The CDR3 consists of 15 residues. The germline V gene encodes CDR1 SGHRS and CDR2 YFSETQ.

The V call is TRBV30, the J call TRBJ2-7; D ambiguous. This CDR3 contains 11 residues. Germline CDR1 GTSNPN, CDR2 SVGIG (reference sequence). Deletions cut 3 bases from V and 2 bases from J, with 5 bases between. CDR3: CAWRGTYEQYF. For the CDR3, the DNA is TGTGCCTGGAGGGGGACCTACGAGCAGTACTTC.

The chain employs TRBV2 and TRBJ2-7; D unclear. Looked up from germline, CDR1 is SNHLY and CDR2 is FYNNEI. The germline V and J ends were trimmed by 7 bases and 4 bases, with 8 bases remaining between them. This CDR3 is 11 amino acids long. CDR3 sequence (DNA): TGTGCCAGCAAGGTCGGGTACGAGCAGTACTTC. Its translation: CASKVGYEQYF.